The 32 T cell receptor beta chains presented below share a single source sample, sequenced in a study of T cells in Graves' hyperthyroidism and ophthalmopathy. TCR beta CDR3 sequences were amplified from RNA transcripts. With the HTBI primer set, the TCR CDR3 went through a first round of RT-PCR. TCRdb reanalysed the multiplex PCR reads using MiXCR and keeps one entry per CDR3 protein. The sample lists around 600,000 distinct CDR3 sequences; approximately 15% were seen once. Source material: blood. These receptors came from a woman aged 50 to 65 with Graves' ophthalmopathy.

V gene TRBV28 combines with J gene TRBJ1-4; D remains unclear. Trimming removed 5 bases from V and 0 bases from J, with 13 bases in between. The CDR3 sequence is 16 residues long. Per the germline V gene, CDR1 is MDHEN and CDR2 is SYDVKM. The chain's CDR3 is CASSPLDGSTNEKLFF. The CDR3 nucleotides read TGTGCCAGCAGTCCACTCGACGGCTCAACTAATGAAAAACTGTTTTTT.

There are many counts of this clonotype. CDR3 loop: CASSTSVLNTEAFF. DNA of the CDR3: TGCGCCAGCAGCACTTCGGTCCTGAACACTGAAGCTTTCTTT. V and J are TRBV5-1 and TRBJ1-1; D gene uncertain. The CDR3 contains 14 residues. CDR1 is SGHRS, CDR2 YFSETQ, per germline. With 4 bases removed from V and 0 bases from J, the gap between germline ends came to 10 bases.

The CDR3 region is CSAPPTDRVSYEQYF. As DNA, the CDR3 is TGCAGTGCTCCCCCCACAGACAGGGTCTCATACGAGCAGTACTTC. This rearrangement joins TRBV20-1 to TRBJ2-7; 7 nucleotides agree with TRBD1. Germline trimming cut 5 bases from V and 4 bases from J; bases unmatched to any gene: 14. The CDR3 runs to 15 residues. Looked up from germline, CDR1 is DFQATT and CDR2 is SNEGSKA (reference sequence).

This clonotype was seen ten or more times. This rearrangement joins TRBV29-1 to TRBJ2-7; D not resolved. Germline CDR1 and CDR2: SQVTM and ANQGSEA. The V end lost 3 bases, the J end lost 3 bases, and 12 bases lay between the germline ends. The length of the CDR3 is 13 residues. The DNA of the CDR3 is TGCAGCGTTGAGGGCGCAGGACGCTACGAGCAGTACTTC. Residues: CSVEGAGRYEQYF.

The J gene is TRBJ2-1, the V gene TRBV19, with 10 bases matching TRBD1. This CDR3 is built from 15 residues. J was trimmed by 7 bases and V by 5 bases; bases with no gene match: 8. Germline CDR1 is LNHDA and CDR2 is SQIVND (reference sequence). In DNA, the CDR3 is TGTGCCAGTAGTTTTGACGGGACAGGGGTTAATGAGCAGTTCTTC. It specifies CASSFDGTGVNEQFF.

As for this clonotype: A clone one base away is much larger, so this may be a read error. This sequence joins TRBV28 and TRBJ2-7, with 9 bases identical to TRBD2. The CDR3 consists of 13 residues. The germline V gene encodes CDR1 MDHEN and CDR2 SYDVKM. The CDR3 sequence is CTSRLAGPYEQYF. The DNA of the CDR3 is TGTACCAGCAGGCTAGCGGGACCCTACGAGCAGTACTTC.

The chain uses TRBV5-1 and TRBJ1-6; tentative D call: TRBD1 (5 bases). CDR3 length equals 14 residues. The germline CDR1 and CDR2 sequences are SGHRS and YFSETQ. The germline V and J ends were trimmed by 3 bases and 9 bases, with 13 bases remaining between them. The CDR3 here is CASSSDNRVSPLHF. CDR3 sequence (DNA): TGCGCCAGCAGCTCGGACAACCGTGTTTCACCCCTCCACTTT.

This clonotype appeared many times. The gene calls are TRBV28 and TRBJ2-1; 7 positions agree with TRBD2. V lost 10 bases, J lost 8 bases, and 14 bases stayed unmatched. CDR1 is MDHEN and CDR2 is SYDVKM in the germline V gene. CDR3 length equals 14 residues. The CDR3 loop is CATMLTSVSDEQFF. The DNA of the CDR3 is TGTGCCACAATGCTAACTAGCGTGAGCGATGAGCAGTTCTTC. Using reference TRBV28 and TRBJ2-1 for the parts outside the CDR3, the full variable domain is DVKVTQSSRYLVKRTGEKVFLECVQDMDHENMFWYRQDPGLGLRLIYFSYDVKMKEKGDIPEGYSVSREKKERFSLILESASTNQTSMYLCATMLTSVSDEQFFGPGTRLTVL.

Only a few counts were recorded for this clonotype. V and J are TRBV28 and TRBJ2-3; tentative D call: TRBD1 (5 bases). Germline lookup yields CDR1 MDHEN and CDR2 SYDVKM. The CDR3 has 12 amino acids. V was pared by 3 bases and J by 12 bases, with 13 bases between. In DNA, the CDR3 is TGTGCCAGCAGTTTGGGGCTATTAGGCCAGTATTTT. As protein: CASSLGLLGQYF. Drawing the rest from reference TRBV28 and TRBJ2-3, the complete variable domain is DVKVTQSSRYLVKRTGEKVFLECVQDMDHENMFWYRQDPGLGLRLIYFSYDVKMKEKGDIPEGYSVSREKKERFSLILESASTNQTSMYLCASSLGLLGQYFGPGTRLTVL.

This clonotype was observed at least ten times. This chain joins TRBV20-1 and TRBJ2-7; 9 nucleotides line up with TRBD1. This CDR3 is built from 16 residues. CDR1 is DFQATT and CDR2 is SNEGSKA in the germline V gene (reference sequence). V shed 0 bases and J 1 base; nucleotides not matched to a gene: 7. In DNA, the CDR3 is TGCAGTGCTAGAGATCCGGGACAGGGATTATCCTACGAGCAGTACTTC. Its translation is CSARDPGQGLSYEQYF.

Turning to this clonotype: A much larger clone differs from this one at a single base, so this may be a read error. A read error is likely, as this CDR3 ends without the conserved phenylalanine or tryptophan. The chain joins TRBV3-1 to TRBJ1-2; the D is unclear. The germline gives CDR1 LGHDT, CDR2 YNNKEL (reference sequence). This CDR3 spans 14 amino acids. Trimming left V 4 bases short and J 8 bases short, with 17 bases between. CDR3: CASSPNGRPEGYTL. The DNA for the CDR3 is TGTGCCAGCAGCCCCAATGGACGCCCGGAGGGCTACACCCTC.

This clonotype was detected ten times or more. This chain uses TRBV25-1 with TRBJ2-7; 8 bases fit TRBD2. Germline lookup yields CDR1 MGHDK and CDR2 SYGVNS. CDR3 length: 16 residues. J gave up 5 bases and V 1 base, and 10 bases lay outside the gene matches. The DNA of the CDR3 is TGTGCCAGCAGTGAATGGGCGAGCGGGAGTCGAAACGAGCAGTACTTC. This gives the protein CASSEWASGSRNEQYF.

This clonotype has ten or more counts. V is TRBV2 and J is TRBJ2-1, with a weak D call TRBD1 (6 bases). Germline V gene lookup returns CDR1 SNHLY and CDR2 FYNNEI. Trimming removed 5 bases at V and 0 bases at J, with 8 bases between. The CDR3 is made up of 14 amino acids. CDR3 sequence (DNA): TGTGCCAGCAGTCAGGGGAGCTCCTACAATGAGCAGTTCTTC. Its translation is CASSQGSSYNEQFF.

This clonotype was seen repeatedly, ten times or more. The CDR3 DNA follows: TGTGCCAGCAGCCAAGATTTACGGACAGGGGGCTTGGAGACCCAGTACTTC. This encodes CASSQDLRTGGLETQYF. The V and J genes are TRBV14 and TRBJ2-5; TRBD1 aligns across 11 bases. CDR1 is SGHDN and CDR2 is FVKESK in the germline V gene. With V trimmed by 0 bases and J by 5 bases, 8 bases remained unmatched. This CDR3 is built from 17 residues.

The V call is TRBV20-1, the J call TRBJ2-3; no clear D. CDR1 DFQATT and CDR2 SNEGSKA come from the germline V gene (reference sequence). Trimming left V 0 bases short and J 4 bases short, with 8 bases between. CDR3 length: 13 amino acids. Here the CDR3 reads CSARDGIADTQYF. Here the CDR3 DNA reads TGCAGTGCTAGAGATGGGATCGCAGATACGCAGTATTTT.

This clonotype appeared a few times. The genes are TRBV4-3 and TRBJ1-5; D gene ambiguous. The V gene's germline CDR1 is LGHNA and CDR2 YSLEER. This CDR3 is built from 16 residues. V was pared by 0 bases and J by 0 bases, with 9 bases between. CDR3 coding DNA: TGCGCCAGCAGCCAAGATGGTCGAAATAGCAATCAGCCCCAGCATTTT. This translates into CASSQDGRNSNQPQHF.

The chain carries TRBV6-2 or TRBV6-3 and TRBJ2-1; D ambiguous. Between the trimmed V and J ends, which lost 2 bases and 11 bases, there was a span of 7 bases. Germline V gene lookup returns CDR1 MNHEY and CDR2 SVGEGT. The CDR3 totals 11 residues. CDR3 nucleotide sequence: TGTGCCAGCAGTTACGTTGGTAAGCAGTTCTTC. Its protein product is CASSYVGKQFF.

This clonotype was detected many times. The chain uses TRBV3-1 and TRBJ2-7; D is perhaps TRBD1 or TRBD2 (7 bases each). Germline V CDR1 and CDR2: LGHDT, YNNKEL (reference sequence). CDR3 length: 15 residues. Trimming took off 7 bases at V and 0 bases at J, with 16 bases between the two ends. The DNA of the CDR3 is TGTGCCAGCACCAGGGGGGGAGTAAGCTCCTACGAGCAGTACTTC. The encoded protein is CASTRGGVSSYEQYF.

At least ten counts were recorded for this clonotype. The CDR3 sequence: CASSHSSGLAIYEQYF. As DNA, the CDR3 is TGTGCCAGCAGCCACAGTTCGGGACTAGCGATATACGAGCAGTACTTC. The chain joins TRBV7-8 to TRBJ2-7; the match to TRBD2 covers 10 bases. The V segment lost 5 bases and the J segment 4 bases; nucleotides outside the gene matches: 11. CDR1 and CDR2 (germline): SGHVS, FQNEAQ. The CDR3 is 16 residues long.

In its sample, this clonotype was seen many times. This chain uses TRBV5-1 with TRBJ1-4; 8 nucleotides line up with TRBD1. Trimming at V came to 4 bases and at J to 5 bases, leaving 10 bases not matched to a gene. Germline V CDR1 and CDR2: SGHRS, YFSETQ. The CDR3 totals 16 residues. This chain's CDR3 is CASSMTGDPLNEKLFF. In DNA form, the CDR3 reads TGCGCCAGCAGCATGACAGGGGATCCCTTGAATGAAAAACTGTTTTTT.

The chain is built from TRBV19 and TRBJ1-2; TRBD1 matches 9 bases. The germline gives CDR1 LNHDA, CDR2 SQIVND (reference sequence). V lost 1 base, J lost 8 bases, and 5 bases stayed unmatched. This CDR3 has 14 amino acids. CDR3 in amino acids: CASSIAGQGKGYTF. For the CDR3, the DNA is TGTGCCAGTAGTATAGCGGGACAGGGAAAAGGCTACACCTTC.

Only a few counts were recorded for this clonotype. The chain carries TRBV29-1 and TRBJ2-5, with 9 bases fitting TRBD2. Germline trimming cut 3 bases from V and 5 bases from J; bases unmatched to any gene: 4. The germline CDR1 and CDR2 sequences are SQVTM and ANQGSEA. This CDR3 spans 13 amino acids. CDR3 sequence reads: CSVDSGGRETQYF. DNA for the CDR3: TGCAGCGTTGATAGCGGGGGCCGGGAGACCCAGTACTTC.

This clonotype was seen ten or more times. The genes are TRBV2 and TRBJ1-2; tentatively, D is TRBD1 (6 bases). This CDR3 has 19 amino acids. V lost 0 bases, J lost 6 bases, and 26 bases lay in between. Per germline, CDR1 SNHLY and CDR2 FYNNEI. The CDR3 reads CASSEAPETRGSRLDGYTF. CDR3 coding DNA: TGTGCCAGCAGTGAAGCGCCAGAAACCAGGGGATCTCGGTTGGATGGCTACACCTTC.

The rearrangement uses TRBV20-1 and TRBJ1-2; 7 bases align to TRBD1. Germline V gene lookup returns CDR1 DFQATT and CDR2 SNEGSKA (reference sequence). The trim removed 5 bases at V and 7 bases at J, leaving 10 bases unmatched. This CDR3 has 13 amino acids. This CDR3 reads CSAQRQGTTGYTF. For the CDR3, the DNA is TGCAGTGCTCAACGACAGGGAACCACTGGCTACACCTTC.

This clonotype was seen repeatedly, ten times or more. J is TRBJ2-1 and V is TRBV7-9; 16 bases are shared with TRBD2. The CDR3 loop spans 19 amino acids. V was pared by 5 bases and J by 1 base, with 8 bases of the junction left unmatched. Germline values: CDR1 SEHNR, CDR2 FQNEAQ (reference sequence). CDR3 nucleotides: TGTGCCAGCAGCCCGGGACTAGCGGGAGGGGTTGGGTCCTACAATGAGCAGTTCTTC. Translating it yields CASSPGLAGGVGSYNEQFF.

This clonotype was seen repeatedly, ten times or more. The chain has TRBV27 and TRBJ2-5; 7 bases match TRBD2. The CDR3 loop spans 13 amino acids. V shed 2 bases and J 4 bases; nucleotides not matched to a gene: 1. The germline gives CDR1 MNHEY, CDR2 SMNVEV (reference sequence). CDR3 nucleotides: TGTGCCAGCAGTTTACTAGCGGCAGAGACCCAGTACTTC. This encodes CASSLLAAETQYF.

The chain joins TRBV7-2 to TRBJ1-5, with D unclear. Germline V CDR1 and CDR2: SGHTA, FQGNSA. V gave up 1 base and J gave up 12 bases, with 10 bases separating them. The length of the CDR3 is 12 residues. The CDR3 sequence: CASSLGWPDQHF. In DNA form, the CDR3 reads TGTGCCAGCAGCTTAGGGTGGCCTGACCAGCATTTT.

The chain employs TRBV20-1 and TRBJ2-5; 8 nucleotides match TRBD1. The junction had 3 bases not matched to a gene; V was cut back by 2 bases and J by 1 base. Per germline, CDR1 DFQATT and CDR2 SNEGSKA (reference sequence). The CDR3 has 14 amino acids. The CDR3 is CSARPGGTQETQYF. For the CDR3, the DNA is TGCAGTGCTAGACCAGGGGGCACCCAAGAGACCCAGTACTTC.

This clonotype was seen a handful of times. V usage is TRBV5-8 and J usage is TRBJ1-6; 11 nucleotides line up with TRBD1. The V segment lost 6 bases and the J segment 7 bases; nucleotides outside the gene matches: 6. Germline CDR1 is SGHTS and CDR2 is YDEGEE. The CDR3 runs to 15 residues. CDR3 bases: TGTGCCAGCACCCTCGGGACAGGGGGAAATTCACCCCTCCACTTT. Translated, it gives CASTLGTGGNSPLHF.

This clonotype was found many times. The V and J genes are TRBV7-2 and TRBJ2-5, with TRBD2 as a possible D gene (5 bases). Germline CDR1 SGHTA, CDR2 FQGNSA. The CDR3 sequence is 17 residues long. V was clipped by 1 base and J by 1 base, with 16 bases between them. The CDR3: CASSLVSSGRGQETQYF. In nucleotides, the CDR3 is TGTGCCAGCAGCTTAGTATCAAGTGGTCGGGGCCAAGAGACCCAGTACTTC.

Worth noting for this clonotype: One base away lies a much larger clone, so this may be a sequencing read error. The chain carries TRBV24-1 and TRBJ2-1, with a possible D match to TRBD2 (6 bases). There are 16 residues in the CDR3. Germline CDR1 reads KGHDR; CDR2 reads SFDVKD. The V and J ends lost 5 bases and 5 bases respectively, with 18 bases between them. CDR3 DNA sequence: TGTGCCACCAGTGGAAAACAGGAGGGTCCCCACAATGAGCAGTTCTTC. Translating gives CATSGKQEGPHNEQFF.

This clonotype was recorded at least ten times. The CDR3 is CASSEYSGRADEQFF. The CDR3 nucleotides are TGCGCCAGCAGCGAGTATAGCGGGAGGGCCGATGAGCAGTTCTTC. The chain carries TRBV5-1 and TRBJ2-1; 11 nucleotides line up with TRBD2. Germline V gives CDR1 SGHRS, CDR2 YFSETQ. This CDR3 comprises 15 residues. V shed 4 bases and J 8 bases; nucleotides not matched to a gene: 8.